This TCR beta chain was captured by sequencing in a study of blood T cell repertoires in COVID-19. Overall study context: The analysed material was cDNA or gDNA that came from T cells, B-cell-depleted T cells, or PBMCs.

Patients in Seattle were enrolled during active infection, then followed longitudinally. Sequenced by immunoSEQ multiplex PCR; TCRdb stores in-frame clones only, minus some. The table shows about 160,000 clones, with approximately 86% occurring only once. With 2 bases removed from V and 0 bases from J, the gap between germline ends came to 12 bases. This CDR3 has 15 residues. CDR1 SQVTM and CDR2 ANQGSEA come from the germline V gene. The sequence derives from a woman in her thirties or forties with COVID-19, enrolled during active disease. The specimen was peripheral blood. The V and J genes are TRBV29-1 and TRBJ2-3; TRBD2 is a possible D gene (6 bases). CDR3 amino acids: CSVEYAGTSTDTQYF. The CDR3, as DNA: TGCAGCGTTGAATACGCTGGGACTAGCACAGATACGCAGTATTTT.